This T cell receptor (beta chain) came from a study of T cell responses to AZD1222 COVID-19 vaccine. Whole-study findings and limits: Among those given AZD1222, only five or six were seropositive at baseline.

In regard to this clone: Its target is not known.

Produced via immunoSEQ multiplex PCR; TCRdb's table is partial and in-frame only. This sample has 200,000 to 250,000 clones, with 85% to 95% found just once. The starting material was peripheral blood, obtained on day 0 of MenACWY control vaccination. This clonotype was obtained from an adult in good health.

The CDR3 is CAWSPMLGDYTF. The CDR3 nucleotides read TGTGCCTGGAGTCCCATGTTGGGGGACTACACCTTC. This chain connects TRBV30 to TRBJ1-2, with a tentative D call TRBD1 (5 bases). The CDR3 spans 12 residues. Trimming shortened V by 2 bases and J by 10 bases, and 14 bases separated the two germline ends. CDR1 is GTSNPN and CDR2 is SVGIG in the germline V gene (reference sequence).